This is a list of T cell receptor beta chains from one sample in a study of blood T cells in healthy people across ages. TCRdb fed the 5' RACE reads into MiXCR, producing one record per CDR3 protein. The sample includes under 850,000 distinct CDR3 sequences, 35% to 40% of them seen just once. Sequenced: blood. The source is a man aged 18 to 35 in good health. CDR3s include the opening cysteine and the closing phenylalanine or tryptophan. A D gene is named only where the DNA matches it firmly. Rows give clone size only sometimes, using once, few, many, or a class for an expanded clone.

CDR3 DNA | CDR3 protein | CDR3 length | J gene | D gene | clone size | V gene
TGCGCCAGCAGCCAAGATCTGGAGGGGGGCACAAATGAGCAGTACTTC | CASSQDLEGGTNEQYF | 16 | TRBJ2-7 | . | . | TRBV4-3
TGTGCCAGCAGTTGGAGCGGACAGGGGCTATACGAGCAGTTCTTC | CASSWSGQGLYEQFF | 15 | TRBJ2-1 | TRBD1 | . | TRBV6-2/TRBV6-3
TGCGCCAGCATGTACCAAGAGACCCAGTACTTC | CASMYQETQYF | 11 | TRBJ2-5 | . | many | TRBV5-1
TGTGCCAGTACCCGAGGAGTTAACTATGGCTACACCTTC | CASTRGVNYGYTF | 13 | TRBJ1-2 | . | many | TRBV25-1
TGTGCCAGCAGTTATAGGACTTACAGTTCCTATGGCTACACCTTC | CASSYRTYSSYGYTF | 15 | TRBJ1-2 | . | many | TRBV6-5
TGTGCCAGCAGTTACTCTTCGGGACGATTCAATCAGCCCCAGCATTTT | CASSYSSGRFNQPQHF | 16 | TRBJ1-5 | . | . | TRBV6-2/TRBV6-3
TGTGCCAGCAGCTTAGGGGCCCGGGAGCTGTTTTTT | CASSLGARELFF | 12 | TRBJ2-2 | . | . | TRBV7-2
TGTGCCAGCAGCCGCCGGGGGGCAGAAGAGACCCAGTACTTC | CASSRRGAEETQYF | 14 | TRBJ2-5 | . | few | TRBV7-2
TGCAGTGCTAGAGAATGGGGACATGAGCAGTTCTTC | CSAREWGHEQFF | 12 | TRBJ2-1 | . | . | TRBV20-1
TGTGCCACCAAGAGGGGTAAAAACGAAAAACTGTTTTTT | CATKRGKNEKLFF | 13 | TRBJ1-4 | . | few | TRBV15